This passage covers 17 T cell receptor beta chains from one sample sequenced in a study of T cells in Graves' hyperthyroidism and ophthalmopathy. Amplification targeted TCR beta CDR3 regions from RNA transcripts. The study used the HTBI primer set for a first-round RT-PCR of the TCR CDR3. A single record per CDR3 protein comes from TCRdb applying MiXCR to the multiplex PCR reads. Of 250,000 to 300,000 distinct CDR3 sequences listed, about 14% are singletons. Material for sequencing was blood. These receptors were obtained from a woman in her twenties or thirties with Graves' hyperthyroidism that later progressed to Graves' ophthalmopathy.

This clonotype has ten or more counts. The chain employs TRBV30 and TRBJ1-2; a weak D match, TRBD1 (6 bases). The CDR3 consists of 13 residues. The germline V gene has CDR1 GTSNPN and CDR2 SVGIG (reference sequence). Trimming removed 4 bases from V and 8 bases from J, with 17 bases in between. In DNA form, the CDR3 reads TGTGCCTGGACTCAAGGAGGGGGACGGGGCTACACCTTC. Protein product: CAWTQGGGRGYTF.

In its sample, this clonotype was seen many times. Here the CDR3 DNA reads TGTGCCAGCTCACCAGAGAGTAACAGGGGCCATTATGGCTACACCTTC. Its translation is CASSPESNRGHYGYTF. The chain recombines TRBV18 with TRBJ1-2; 7 positions match TRBD1. In germline, CDR1 is KGHSH, CDR2 LQKENI. The CDR3 loop spans 16 amino acids. The V and J ends lost 2 bases and 5 bases, in that order; junction bases with no gene match: 11.

This clonotype showed up many times. The chain joins TRBV2 to TRBJ1-4; a weak D match, TRBD1 (5 bases). The V gene lost 10 bases and the J gene lost 7 bases, with 19 bases spanning the gap. The CDR3 has 14 residues. Germline values: CDR1 SNHLY, CDR2 FYNNEI. CDR3 residues: CATQLGQGGEKLFF. The CDR3 DNA reads as TGTGCCACCCAACTTGGACAAGGCGGTGAAAAACTGTTTTTT. The variable domain in full, completed from reference TRBV2 and TRBJ1-4, reads EPEVTQTPSHQVTQMGQEVILRCVPISNHLYFYWYRQILGQKVEFLVSFYNNEISEKSEIFDDQFSVERPDGSNFTLKIRSTKLEDSAMYFCATQLGQGGEKLFFGSGTQLSVL.

This clonotype was detected ten times or more. The rearrangement uses TRBV28 and TRBJ2-3; 7 positions agree with TRBD1. The V gene's germline CDR1 is MDHEN and CDR2 SYDVKM. This CDR3 is 13 amino acids long. The trim removed 9 bases at V and 6 bases at J, leaving 9 bases unmatched. The CDR3 DNA reads TGTGCCAGTTGCCGAGGGGGCTGGGATACGCAGTATTTT. It translates to CASCRGGWDTQYF.

This clonotype was detected many times. The CDR3 sequence is CAWSTGASTEAFF. CDR3 in DNA: TGTGCCTGGAGTACGGGGGCGAGCACTGAAGCTTTCTTT. The chain links TRBV30 to TRBJ1-1, with D maybe TRBD1 (6 bases). CDR1 and CDR2 (germline): GTSNPN, SVGIG (reference sequence). This CDR3 region has 13 residues. V was cut by 2 bases and J by 4 bases, with 11 bases left in between.

This clonotype was detected ten times or more. The J gene is TRBJ2-7, the V gene TRBV28; no clear D. This CDR3 contains 13 residues. V gave up 3 bases and J gave up 0 bases, with 6 bases separating them. Germline lookup yields CDR1 MDHEN and CDR2 SYDVKM. The CDR3 DNA sequence: TGTGCCAGCAGTTTTCCATCCTCCTACGAGCAGTACTTC. It specifies CASSFPSSYEQYF.

The chain joins TRBV7-9 to TRBJ2-2; D unresolved. V was clipped by 5 bases and J by 1 base, with 11 bases between them. The CDR3 is 15 amino acids. Germline V gene data show CDR1 as SEHNR and CDR2 as FQNEAQ (reference sequence). The CDR3 DNA reads TGTGCCAGCAGCCCCGTCGAACAGAACACCGGGGAGCTGTTTTTT. Translation: CASSPVEQNTGELFF. Supplemented by reference TRBV7-9 and TRBJ2-2, the full variable domain reads DTGVSQNPRHKITKRGQNVTFRCDPISEHNRLYWYRQTLGQGPEFLTYFQNEAQLEKSRLLSDRFSAERPKGSFSTLEIQRTEQGDSAMYLCASSPVEQNTGELFFGEGSRLTVL.

Points on this clonotype: Here the CDR3 omits its conserved ending phenylalanine or tryptophan, so a read error is the likely source. This rearrangement joins TRBV9 to TRBJ1-2; D gene ambiguous. Trimming took off 5 bases at V and 4 bases at J, with 12 bases between the two ends. The CDR3 runs 13 residues. Germline CDR1 SGDLS, CDR2 YYNGEE. In nucleotides, the CDR3 is TGTGCCAGCAGTGCCCAGGCTCTCTATGGCTACACCCTC. It translates to CASSAQALYGYTL.

This clonotype has at least ten counts. The rearrangement links TRBV18 to TRBJ2-3, with 8 bases that match TRBD1. Germline V gene data show CDR1 as KGHSH and CDR2 as LQKENI. V shed 5 bases, J shed 1 base, and the junction held 2 bases outside the gene matches. The CDR3 has 14 amino acids. The CDR3 DNA reads as TGTGCCAGCTCAGGACAGGGACGCACAGATACGCAGTATTTT. The encoded protein is CASSGQGRTDTQYF.

The CDR3 region has the DNA TGTGCCAGCAGTTACCGGGGAAAAGTCGGGAAGGGGGGCATTGAGCAGTTCTTC. The encoded protein is CASSYRGKVGKGGIEQFF. The J gene is TRBJ2-1, the V gene TRBV6-2 or TRBV6-3; possibly TRBD1 or TRBD2 for D (6 bases each). Trimming cost V 2 bases and J 9 bases, with 26 bases left between them. This CDR3 spans 18 amino acids. Germline V gene lookup returns CDR1 MNHEY and CDR2 SVGEGT.

The chain has TRBV7-3 and TRBJ2-5; D ambiguous. CDR1 is SGHTA and CDR2 is FQGTGA in the germline V gene. The CDR3 contains 13 residues. Trimming cost V 6 bases and J 3 bases, with 11 bases left between them. The CDR3 nucleotides are TGTGCCAGCAGGACTGCCTACGAAGAGACCCAGTACTTC. Residues: CASRTAYEETQYF.

The V gene is TRBV5-6, the J gene TRBJ2-7, with TRBD1 identical over 9 bases. This CDR3 comprises 15 residues. J was trimmed by 7 bases and V by 5 bases; bases with no gene match: 13. Germline V CDR1 and CDR2: SGHDT, YYEEEE. Here the CDR3 reads CASRFNRGHPEEQYF. For the CDR3, the DNA is TGTGCCAGCAGGTTCAACAGGGGGCACCCGGAGGAGCAGTACTTC.

There are many counts of this clonotype. The chain recombines TRBV28 with TRBJ2-1, with D perhaps assigned TRBD1 or TRBD2 (5 bases each). The germline V gene has CDR1 MDHEN and CDR2 SYDVKM. CDR3 length: 14 amino acids. The V end lost 5 bases, the J end lost 0 bases, and 8 bases lay between the germline ends. CDR3 sequence (DNA): TGTGCCAGCAGTCGGGACGGCTCCTACAATGAGCAGTTCTTC. Protein: CASSRDGSYNEQFF.

The chain is built from TRBV7-3 and TRBJ2-1; 8 bases are a match to TRBD2. Germline CDR1 is SGHTA and CDR2 is FQGTGA. The CDR3 sequence is 15 residues long. With V trimmed by 4 bases and J by 2 bases, 4 bases remained unmatched. CDR3 in amino acids: CASSSGGGPYNEQFF. CDR3 bases: TGTGCCAGCAGCTCGGGAGGGGGGCCCTACAATGAGCAGTTCTTC.

The V call is TRBV5-1, the J call TRBJ1-2, with TRBD1 as a possible D gene (5 bases). CDR1 and CDR2 (germline): SGHRS, YFSETQ. The length of the CDR3 is 13 residues. V shed 3 bases and J shed 5 bases, with 11 bases lying between them. CDR3 protein: CASSYWGGYGYTF. CDR3 nucleotides: TGCGCCAGCAGCTACTGGGGCGGATATGGCTACACCTTC.

DNA of the CDR3: TGTGCCAGCAGCCCTACCGACAGCTACTATGGCTACACCTTC. It encodes CASSPTDSYYGYTF. The rearrangement uses TRBV7-9 and TRBJ1-2; weak D call: TRBD1 (5 bases). The V end was cut by 5 bases, the J end by 3 bases, with 13 bases between. Germline CDR1 is SEHNR and CDR2 is FQNEAQ (reference sequence). The CDR3 consists of 14 residues. The complete variable domain, with remaining parts taken from reference TRBV7-9 and TRBJ1-2, reads DTGVSQNPRHKITKRGQNVTFRCDPISEHNRLYWYRQTLGQGPEFLTYFQNEAQLEKSRLLSDRFSAERPKGSFSTLEIQRTEQGDSAMYLCASSPTDSYYGYTFGSGTRLTVV.

This clonotype appeared many times. The genes are TRBV20-1 and TRBJ1-5, with D perhaps matching TRBD1 (6 bases). In germline, CDR1 is DFQATT, CDR2 SNEGSKA (reference sequence). The V end was cut by 3 bases, the J end by 0 bases, with 21 bases between. The CDR3 contains 18 residues. For the CDR3, the DNA is TGCAGTGCTAGGAAGTACGCGTCAGAAGGGGGTAGCAATCAGCCCCAGCATTTT. It codes for CSARKYASEGGSNQPQHF.